This TCR beta chain was recovered during a study of graft-versus-host responses after intestinal transplantation. The overall study: Every recipient had anti-thymocyte globulin induction and around 3 years of tacrolimus plus steroids.

Intraepithelial and lamina propria lymphocytes were released after the graft tissue was processed. Remarks on this clone: Its specificity is not known.

There are 13 residues in the CDR3. Germline CDR1 SGHTS, CDR2 YDEGEE. V dropped 4 bases and J dropped 8; count of bases not matched to a gene: 3. Overall study findings and caveats: GvH clones were found in recipient marrow; some appeared first in ileum or blood.

TCRdb's copy holds only in-frame clones and misses some; the assay was immunoSEQ multiplex PCR. This table has tens of thousands of clones, about nine tenths appearing once. This clonotype originated in a human patient who received an intestinal transplant, so some T cells may come from the graft donor. The rearrangement links TRBV5-8 to TRBJ1-6, with 7 nucleotides matching TRBD1. The material was ileum tissue, obtained around 200 days after intestinal transplant. The CDR3 sequence: CASSQGQYSPLHF. CDR3 nucleotides: TGTGCCAGCAGCCAGGGACAGTATTCACCCCTCCACTTT.